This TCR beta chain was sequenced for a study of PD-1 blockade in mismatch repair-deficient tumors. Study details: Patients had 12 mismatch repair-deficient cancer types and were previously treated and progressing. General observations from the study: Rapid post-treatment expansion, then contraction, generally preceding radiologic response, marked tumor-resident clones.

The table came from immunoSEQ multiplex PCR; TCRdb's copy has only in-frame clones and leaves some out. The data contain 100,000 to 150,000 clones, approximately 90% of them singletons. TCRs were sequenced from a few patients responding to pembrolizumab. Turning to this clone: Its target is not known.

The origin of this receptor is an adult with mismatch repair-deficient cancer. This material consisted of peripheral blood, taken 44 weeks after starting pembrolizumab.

The CDR3: CASSLGTGLAKNIQYF. The CDR3 region has the DNA TGCGCCAGCAGCCTCGGGACTGGCCTAGCCAAAAACATTCAGTACTTC. The rearrangement links TRBV5-1 to TRBJ2-4; D is perhaps TRBD2 (6 bases). Per germline, CDR1 SGHRS and CDR2 YFSETQ. The CDR3 has 16 residues. V was pared by 4 bases and J by 0 bases, with 14 bases between.